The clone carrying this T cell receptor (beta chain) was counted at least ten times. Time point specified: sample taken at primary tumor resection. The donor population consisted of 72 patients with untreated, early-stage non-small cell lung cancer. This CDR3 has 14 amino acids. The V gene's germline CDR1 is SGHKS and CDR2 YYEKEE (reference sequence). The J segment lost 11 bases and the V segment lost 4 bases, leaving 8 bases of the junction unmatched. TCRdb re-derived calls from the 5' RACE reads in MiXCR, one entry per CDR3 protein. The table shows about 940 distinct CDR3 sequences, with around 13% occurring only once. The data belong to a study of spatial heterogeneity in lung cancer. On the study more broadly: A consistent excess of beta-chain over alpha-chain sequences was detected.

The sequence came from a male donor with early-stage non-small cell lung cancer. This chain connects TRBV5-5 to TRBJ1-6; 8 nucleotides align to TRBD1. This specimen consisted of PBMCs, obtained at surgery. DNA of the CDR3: TGTGCCAGCAGCCAAGAGGCAGGGGGCACACCCCTCCACTTT. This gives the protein CASSQEAGGTPLHF.